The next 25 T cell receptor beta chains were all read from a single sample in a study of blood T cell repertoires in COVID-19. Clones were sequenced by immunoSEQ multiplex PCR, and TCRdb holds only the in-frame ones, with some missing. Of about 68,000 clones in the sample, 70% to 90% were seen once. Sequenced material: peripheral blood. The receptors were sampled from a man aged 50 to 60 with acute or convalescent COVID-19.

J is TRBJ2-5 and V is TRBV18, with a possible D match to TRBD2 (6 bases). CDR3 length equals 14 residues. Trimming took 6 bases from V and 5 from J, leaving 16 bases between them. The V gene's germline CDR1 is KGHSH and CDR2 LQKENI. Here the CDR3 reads CASSPGTLRETQYF. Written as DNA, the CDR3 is TGTGCCAGCTCCCCCGGGACTCTTCGTGAGACCCAGTACTTC.

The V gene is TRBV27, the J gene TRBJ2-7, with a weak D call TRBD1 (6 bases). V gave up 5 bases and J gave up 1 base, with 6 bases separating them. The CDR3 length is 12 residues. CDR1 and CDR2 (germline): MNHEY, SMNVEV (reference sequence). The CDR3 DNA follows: TGTGCCAGCAGTACAGGGTCCTACGAGCAGTACTTC. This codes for CASSTGSYEQYF.

DNA of the CDR3: TGCGCCAGCAGCCCTTCGGGCAGGGGGCTCACTGAAGCTTTCTTT. Translating it yields CASSPSGRGLTEAFF. The chain uses TRBV5-1 and TRBJ1-1, with 8 nucleotides matching TRBD1. This CDR3 is 15 amino acids long. CDR1 and CDR2 from the germline V gene are SGHRS and YFSETQ. Germline trimming cut 4 bases from V and 4 bases from J; bases unmatched to any gene: 9.

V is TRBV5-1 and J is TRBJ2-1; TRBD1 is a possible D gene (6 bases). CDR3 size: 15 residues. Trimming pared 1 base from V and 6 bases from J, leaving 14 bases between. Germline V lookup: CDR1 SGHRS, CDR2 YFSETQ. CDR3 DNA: TGCGCCAGCAGCTTGAGGGACACAGCCCCCAATGAGCAGTTCTTC. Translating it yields CASSLRDTAPNEQFF.

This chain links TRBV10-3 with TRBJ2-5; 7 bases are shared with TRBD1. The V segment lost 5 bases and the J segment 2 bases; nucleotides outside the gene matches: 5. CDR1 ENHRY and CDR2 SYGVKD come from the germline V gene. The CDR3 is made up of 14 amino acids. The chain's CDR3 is CAISITTGQETQYF. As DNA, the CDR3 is TGTGCCATCAGTATAACGACAGGGCAAGAGACCCAGTACTTC.

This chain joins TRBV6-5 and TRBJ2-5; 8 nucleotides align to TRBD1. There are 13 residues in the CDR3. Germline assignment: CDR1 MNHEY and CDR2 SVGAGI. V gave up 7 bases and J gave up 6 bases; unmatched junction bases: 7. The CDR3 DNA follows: TGTGCCAGCACTACAGGGGGGTATAAGACCCAGTACTTC. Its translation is CASTTGGYKTQYF.

CDR3 amino acids: CASSEQGFYGYTF. CDR3 bases: TGCGCCAGCAGCGAACAGGGGTTCTATGGCTACACCTTC. The V call is TRBV4-1, the J call TRBJ1-2; TRBD1 matches at 7 bases. J was trimmed by 4 bases and V by 5 bases; bases with no gene match: 4. The germline V gene encodes CDR1 MGHRA and CDR2 YSYEKL. This CDR3 spans 13 amino acids.

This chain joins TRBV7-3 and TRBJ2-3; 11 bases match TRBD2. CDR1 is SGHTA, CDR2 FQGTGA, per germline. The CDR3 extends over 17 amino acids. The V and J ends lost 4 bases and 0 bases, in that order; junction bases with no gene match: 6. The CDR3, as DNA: TGTGCCAGCAGCTCAAAAACTAGCGGGGGAAGCACAGATACGCAGTATTTT. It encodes CASSSKTSGGSTDTQYF.

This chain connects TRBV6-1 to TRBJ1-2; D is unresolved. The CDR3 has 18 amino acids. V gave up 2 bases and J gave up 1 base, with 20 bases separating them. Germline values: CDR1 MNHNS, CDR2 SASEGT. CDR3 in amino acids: CASSEMDGLLPRNYGYTF. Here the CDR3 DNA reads TGTGCCAGCAGTGAAATGGACGGACTTCTGCCTCGTAACTATGGCTACACCTTC.

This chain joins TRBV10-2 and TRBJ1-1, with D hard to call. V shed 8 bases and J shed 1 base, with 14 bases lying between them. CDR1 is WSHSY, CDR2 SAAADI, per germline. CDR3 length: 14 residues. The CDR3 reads CASLGSGRNTEAFF. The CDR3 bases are TGCGCCAGCCTCGGGTCCGGGAGGAACACTGAAGCTTTCTTT.

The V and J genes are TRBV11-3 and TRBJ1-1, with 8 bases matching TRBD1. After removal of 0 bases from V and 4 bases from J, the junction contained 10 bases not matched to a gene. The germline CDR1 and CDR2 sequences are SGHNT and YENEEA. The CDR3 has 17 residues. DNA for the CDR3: TGTGCCAGCAGCTTAGACTACAGGGGGGAGAGGTTCACTGAAGCTTTCTTT. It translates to CASSLDYRGERFTEAFF.

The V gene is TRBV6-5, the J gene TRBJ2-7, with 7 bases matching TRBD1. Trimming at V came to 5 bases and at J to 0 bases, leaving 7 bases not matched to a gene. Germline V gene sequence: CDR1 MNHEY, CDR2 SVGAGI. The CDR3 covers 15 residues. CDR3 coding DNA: TGTGCCAGCAGTCTAACAGGGGTCCTCTCCTACGAGCAGTACTTC. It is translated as CASSLTGVLSYEQYF.

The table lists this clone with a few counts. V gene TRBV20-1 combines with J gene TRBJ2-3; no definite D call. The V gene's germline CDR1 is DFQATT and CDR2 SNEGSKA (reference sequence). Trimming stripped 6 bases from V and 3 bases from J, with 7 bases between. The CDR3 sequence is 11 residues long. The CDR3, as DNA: TGCAGTGCCCCCATTACAGATACGCAGTATTTT. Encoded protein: CSAPITDTQYF.

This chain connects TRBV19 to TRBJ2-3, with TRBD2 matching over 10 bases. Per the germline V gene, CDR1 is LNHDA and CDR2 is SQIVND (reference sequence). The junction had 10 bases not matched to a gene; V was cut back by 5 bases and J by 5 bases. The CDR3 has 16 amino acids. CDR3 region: CASSQPGTSARDTQYF. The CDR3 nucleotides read TGTGCCAGTAGTCAACCCGGGACTAGCGCTAGAGATACGCAGTATTTT.

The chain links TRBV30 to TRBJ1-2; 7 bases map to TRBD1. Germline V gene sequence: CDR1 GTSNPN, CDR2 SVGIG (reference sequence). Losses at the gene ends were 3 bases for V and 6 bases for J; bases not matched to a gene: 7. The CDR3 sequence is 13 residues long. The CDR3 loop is CAWSSGGLNGYTF. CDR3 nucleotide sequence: TGTGCCTGGAGCTCAGGGGGGCTAAATGGCTACACCTTC.

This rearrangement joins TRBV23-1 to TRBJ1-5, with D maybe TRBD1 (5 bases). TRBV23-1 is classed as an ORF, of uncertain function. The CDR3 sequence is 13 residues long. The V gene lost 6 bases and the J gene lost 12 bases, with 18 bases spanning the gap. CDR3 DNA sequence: TGCGCCAGCAGGGTAGGCTATCTAGGACACCAGCATTTT. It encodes CASRVGYLGHQHF.

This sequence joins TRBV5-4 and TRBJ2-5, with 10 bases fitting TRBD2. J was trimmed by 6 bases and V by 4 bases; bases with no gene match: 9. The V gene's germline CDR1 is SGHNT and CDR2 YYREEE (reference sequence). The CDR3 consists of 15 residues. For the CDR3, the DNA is TGTGCCAGCAGCAACCTAGCGGGGGACAGTAAGACCCAGTACTTC. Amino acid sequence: CASSNLAGDSKTQYF.

The CDR3: CASSENPGTGGYEQYV. DNA of the CDR3: TGTGCCAGCAGTGAAAACCCCGGGACAGGGGGGTACGAGCAGTACGTC. This chain links TRBV2 with TRBJ2-7; 11 nucleotides align to TRBD1. Trimming cost V 2 bases and J 4 bases; bases outside gene matches: 7. CDR1 and CDR2 (germline): SNHLY, FYNNEI. There are 16 residues in the CDR3.

The chain's CDR3 is CASSRYGTSGGPSDTQYF. The CDR3 bases are TGTGCCAGCAGCCGCTACGGGACTAGCGGGGGGCCCTCAGATACGCAGTATTTT. The rearrangement links TRBV13 to TRBJ2-3; TRBD2 matches 15 bases. Germline trimming cut 5 bases from V and 4 bases from J; bases unmatched to any gene: 10. The CDR3 is made up of 18 amino acids. Per the germline V gene, CDR1 is PRHDT and CDR2 is FYEKMQ (reference sequence).

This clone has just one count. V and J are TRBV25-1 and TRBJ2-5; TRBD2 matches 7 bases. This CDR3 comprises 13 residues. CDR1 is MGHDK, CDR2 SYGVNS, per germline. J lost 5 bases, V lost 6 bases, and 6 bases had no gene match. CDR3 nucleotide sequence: TGTGCCAGCAGCAGGGACTACGGGGAGACCCAGTACTTC. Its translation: CASSRDYGETQYF.

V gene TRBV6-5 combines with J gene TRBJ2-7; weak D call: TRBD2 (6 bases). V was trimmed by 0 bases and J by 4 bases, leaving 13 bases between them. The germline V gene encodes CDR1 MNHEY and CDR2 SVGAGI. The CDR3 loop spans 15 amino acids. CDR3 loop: CASSYSGGQGYEQYF. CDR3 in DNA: TGTGCCAGCAGTTACTCCGGGGGTCAGGGATACGAGCAGTACTTC.

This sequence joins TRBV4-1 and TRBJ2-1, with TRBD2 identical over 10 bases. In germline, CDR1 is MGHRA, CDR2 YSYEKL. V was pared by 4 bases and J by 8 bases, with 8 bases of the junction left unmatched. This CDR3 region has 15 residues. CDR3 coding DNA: TGCGCCAGCAGCCTCGGAGTAGCGGGGGGCTATGAGCAGTTCTTC. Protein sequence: CASSLGVAGGYEQFF.

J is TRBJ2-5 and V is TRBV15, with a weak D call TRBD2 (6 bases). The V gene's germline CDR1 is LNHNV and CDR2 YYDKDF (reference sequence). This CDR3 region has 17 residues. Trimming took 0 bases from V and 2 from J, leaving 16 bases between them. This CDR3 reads CATSRDRVGLRQETQYF. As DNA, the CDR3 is TGTGCCACCAGCAGAGATCGAGTGGGACTGAGACAAGAGACCCAGTACTTC.

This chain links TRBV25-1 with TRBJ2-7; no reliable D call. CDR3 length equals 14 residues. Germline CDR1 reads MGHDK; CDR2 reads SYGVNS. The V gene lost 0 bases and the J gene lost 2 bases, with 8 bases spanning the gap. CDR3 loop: CASSEYNSPYEQYF. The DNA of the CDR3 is TGTGCCAGCAGTGAATACAACAGCCCCTACGAGCAGTACTTC.

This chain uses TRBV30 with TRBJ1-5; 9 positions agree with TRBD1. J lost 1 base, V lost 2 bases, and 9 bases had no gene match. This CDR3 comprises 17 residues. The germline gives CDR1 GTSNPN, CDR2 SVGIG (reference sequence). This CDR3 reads CAWSPGTGGRSNQPQHF. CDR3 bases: TGTGCCTGGAGTCCCGGAACAGGGGGCCGAAGCAATCAGCCCCAGCATTTT.